Listed here are 7 T cell receptor beta chains from one sample, sequenced in a study of chemoradiotherapy in HPV16-positive cancers. Method: immunoSEQ multiplex PCR; TCRdb's copy keeps in-frame clones and lacks some. The sample consists of about 2,000 clones, around four fifths of them appearing once. The sample was tumor tissue, taken from a patient who underwent chemoradiotherapy. The receptors shown here come from a human donor with HPV-associated anogenital cancer.

This clone was observed a few times. This chain uses TRBV7-8 with TRBJ2-3; no clear D gene. The CDR3 runs 11 residues. Per the germline V gene, CDR1 is SGHVS and CDR2 is FQNEAQ. Deletions cut 2 bases from V and 5 bases from J, with 2 bases between. Written as DNA, the CDR3 is TGTGCCAGCAGCTTAAAAGATACGCAGTATTTT. Translation: CASSLKDTQYF.

The chain couples TRBV7-9 to TRBJ2-7, with D tentatively TRBD2 (5 bases). CDR3 length: 14 amino acids. Germline V CDR1 and CDR2: SEHNR, FQNEAQ (reference sequence). The germline V and J ends were trimmed by 5 bases and 5 bases, with 16 bases remaining between them. This CDR3 is CASSKTPPGNEQYF. CDR3 nucleotide sequence: TGTGCCAGCAGCAAGACCCCCCCGGGAAACGAGCAGTACTTC. The full variable domain, in which reference TRBV7-9 and TRBJ2-7 provide the parts outside the CDR3, is DTGVSQNPRHKITKRGQNVTFRCDPISEHNRLYWYRQTLGQGPEFLTYFQNEAQLEKSRLLSDRFSAERPKGSFSTLEIQRTEQGDSAMYLCASSKTPPGNEQYFGPGTRLTVT.

The V and J genes are TRBV5-1 and TRBJ1-1; possibly TRBD1 for D (6 bases). Trimming left V 3 bases short and J 4 bases short, with 16 bases between. The CDR3 is 15 amino acids. Germline lookup yields CDR1 SGHRS and CDR2 YFSETQ. The CDR3 DNA follows: TGCGCCAGCAGCTGGGGACAAATTCCGTCCACTGAAGCTTTCTTT. Protein: CASSWGQIPSTEAFF.

The chain employs TRBV6-6 and TRBJ2-3; D perhaps matches TRBD2 (5 bases). CDR3 length: 15 residues. The V gene's germline CDR1 is MNHNY and CDR2 SVGAGI (reference sequence). V lost 0 bases to trimming and J lost 5 bases, with 12 bases between them. CDR3 residues: CASSYSPLDGDTQYF. The CDR3 DNA reads as TGTGCCAGCAGTTACTCGCCACTAGATGGAGATACGCAGTATTTT.

The chain combines TRBV5-1 with TRBJ2-7, with D possibly being TRBD2 (6 bases). The CDR3 totals 14 residues. The germline V gene encodes CDR1 SGHRS and CDR2 YFSETQ. V shed 4 bases and J shed 3 bases, with 14 bases lying between them. The CDR3 is CASSTGRRDYEQYF. Written as DNA, the CDR3 is TGCGCCAGCAGCACTGGACGGCGGGACTACGAGCAGTACTTC. The whole variable domain, filled in from reference TRBV5-1 and TRBJ2-7, reads KAGVTQTPRYLIKTRGQQVTLSCSPISGHRSVSWYQQTPGQGLQFLFEYFSETQRNKGNFPGRFSGRQFSNSRSEMNVSTLELGDSALYLCASSTGRRDYEQYFGPGTRLTVT.

The chain joins TRBV13 to TRBJ1-6; maybe TRBD1 (5 bases). Germline V lookup: CDR1 PRHDT, CDR2 FYEKMQ (reference sequence). The V end was cut by 5 bases, the J end by 7 bases, with 9 bases between. CDR3 length equals 13 residues. CDR3 sequence (DNA): TGTGCCAGCAGCCCTCGACAGAATTCACCCCTCCACTTT. This translates into CASSPRQNSPLHF. Looking up the rest from reference TRBV13 and TRBJ1-6 gives the full variable domain: AAGVIQSPRHLIKEKRETATLKCYPIPRHDTVYWYQQGPGQDPQFLISFYEKMQSDKGSIPDRFSAQQFSDYHSELNMSSLELGDSALYFCASSPRQNSPLHFGNGTRLTVT.

The chain links TRBV7-2 to TRBJ2-1; tentatively, D is TRBD2 (5 bases). The CDR3 is made up of 16 amino acids. The ends were cut back, 1 base at V and 2 bases at J, with 12 bases in the middle. CDR1 is SGHTA, CDR2 FQGNSA, per germline. The CDR3 DNA reads as TGTGCCAGCAGCTTAGTGGCTAGAGGGCCCTACAATGAGCAGTTCTTC. Amino acid sequence: CASSLVARGPYNEQFF. Looking up the rest from reference TRBV7-2 and TRBJ2-1 gives the full variable domain: GAGVSQSPSNKVTEKGKDVELRCDPISGHTALYWYRQSLGQGLEFLIYFQGNSAPDKSGLPSDRFSAERTGGSVSTLTIQRTQQEDSAVYLCASSLVARGPYNEQFFGPGTRLTVL.